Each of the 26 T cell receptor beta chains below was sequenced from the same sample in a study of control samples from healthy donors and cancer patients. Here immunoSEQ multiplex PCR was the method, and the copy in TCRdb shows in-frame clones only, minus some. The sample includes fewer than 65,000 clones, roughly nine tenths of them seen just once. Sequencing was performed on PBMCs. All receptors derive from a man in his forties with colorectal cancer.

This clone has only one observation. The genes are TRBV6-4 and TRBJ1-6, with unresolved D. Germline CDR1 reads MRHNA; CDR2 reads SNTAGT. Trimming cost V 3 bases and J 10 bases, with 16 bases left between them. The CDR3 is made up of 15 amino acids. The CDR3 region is CASSDTLASGSPLHF. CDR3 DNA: TGTGCCAGCAGTGATACCTTAGCTTCGGGGTCACCCCTCCACTTT.

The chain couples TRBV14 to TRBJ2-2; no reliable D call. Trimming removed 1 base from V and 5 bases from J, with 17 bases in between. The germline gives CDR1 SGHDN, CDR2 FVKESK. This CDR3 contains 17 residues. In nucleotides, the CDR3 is TGTGCCAGCAGCCAAGGGTATAGCAGGTGGTGGACCGGGGAGCTGTTTTTT. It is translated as CASSQGYSRWWTGELFF.

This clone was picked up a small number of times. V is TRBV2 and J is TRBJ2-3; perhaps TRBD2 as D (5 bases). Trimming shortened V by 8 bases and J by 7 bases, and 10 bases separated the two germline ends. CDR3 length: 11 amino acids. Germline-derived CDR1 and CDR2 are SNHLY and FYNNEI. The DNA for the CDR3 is TGTGCCAGCCCTCGAGGGAATACGCAGTATTTT. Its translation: CASPRGNTQYF.

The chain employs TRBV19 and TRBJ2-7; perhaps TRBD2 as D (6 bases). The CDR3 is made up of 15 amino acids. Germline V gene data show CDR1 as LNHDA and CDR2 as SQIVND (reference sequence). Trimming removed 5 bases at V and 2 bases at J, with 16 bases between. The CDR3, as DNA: TGTGCCAGTAGTTTGGGGCGGGACGGAGCCTACGAGCAGTACTTC. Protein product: CASSLGRDGAYEQYF.

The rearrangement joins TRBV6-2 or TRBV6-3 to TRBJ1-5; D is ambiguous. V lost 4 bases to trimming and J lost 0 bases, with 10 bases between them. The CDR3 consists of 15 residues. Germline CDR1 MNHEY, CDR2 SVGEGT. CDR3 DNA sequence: TGTGCCAGCAGTTCTCGTCCCTATAGCAATCAGCCCCAGCATTTT. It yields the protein CASSSRPYSNQPQHF.

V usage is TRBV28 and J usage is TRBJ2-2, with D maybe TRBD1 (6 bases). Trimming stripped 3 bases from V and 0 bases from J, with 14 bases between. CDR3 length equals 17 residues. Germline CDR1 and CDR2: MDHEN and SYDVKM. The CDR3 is CASSLPRGYANTGELFF. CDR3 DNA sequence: TGTGCCAGCAGTTTGCCCAGGGGCTACGCGAACACCGGGGAGCTGTTTTTT.

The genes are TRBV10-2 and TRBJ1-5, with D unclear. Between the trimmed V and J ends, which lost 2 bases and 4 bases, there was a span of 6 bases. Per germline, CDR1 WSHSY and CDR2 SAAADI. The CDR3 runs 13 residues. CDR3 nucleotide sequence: TGCGCCAGCAGTGAGGTCCCTAATCAGCCCCAGCATTTT. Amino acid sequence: CASSEVPNQPQHF.

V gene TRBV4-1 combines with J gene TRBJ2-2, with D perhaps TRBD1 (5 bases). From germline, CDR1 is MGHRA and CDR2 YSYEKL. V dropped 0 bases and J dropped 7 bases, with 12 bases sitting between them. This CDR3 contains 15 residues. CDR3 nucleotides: TGCGCCAGCAGCCAAGAGGAACGGCAGGGCGGGGAGCTGTTTTTT. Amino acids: CASSQEERQGGELFF.

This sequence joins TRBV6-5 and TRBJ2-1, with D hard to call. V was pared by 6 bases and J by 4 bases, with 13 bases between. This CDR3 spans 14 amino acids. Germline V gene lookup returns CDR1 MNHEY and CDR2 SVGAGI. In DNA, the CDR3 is TGTGCCAGCAGGCGAAAAACGGATTACAATGAGCAGTTCTTC. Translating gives CASRRKTDYNEQFF.

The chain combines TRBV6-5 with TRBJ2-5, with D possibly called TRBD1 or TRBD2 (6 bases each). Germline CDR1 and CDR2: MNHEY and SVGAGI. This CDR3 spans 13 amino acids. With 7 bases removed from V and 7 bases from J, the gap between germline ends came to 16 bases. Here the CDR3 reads CASTRGERGTQYF. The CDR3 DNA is TGTGCCAGCACGAGGGGGGAACGTGGGACCCAGTACTTC.

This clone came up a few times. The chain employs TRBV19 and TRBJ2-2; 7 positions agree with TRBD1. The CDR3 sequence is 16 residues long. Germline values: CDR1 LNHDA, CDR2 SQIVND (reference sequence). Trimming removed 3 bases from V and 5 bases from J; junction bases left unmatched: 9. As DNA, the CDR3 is TGTGCCAGTAGTATTTTGAGGACAGGTCTTACCGGGGAGCTGTTTTTT. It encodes CASSILRTGLTGELFF. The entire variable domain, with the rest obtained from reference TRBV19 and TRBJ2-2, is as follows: DGGITQSPKYLFRKEGQNVTLSCEQNLNHDAMYWYRQDPGQGLRLIYYSQIVNDFQKGDIAEGYSVSREKKESFPLTVTSAQKNPTAFYLCASSILRTGLTGELFFGEGSRLTVL.

The CDR3 region is CASSAIPAGGETQYF. The CDR3 coding sequence is TGTGCCAGCAGTGCGATACCAGCGGGAGGAGAGACCCAGTACTTC. The V call is TRBV2, the J call TRBJ2-5; TRBD2 agrees at 9 bases. This CDR3 comprises 15 residues. Looked up from germline, CDR1 is SNHLY and CDR2 is FYNNEI. J gave up 4 bases and V 4 bases, and 7 bases lay outside the gene matches. The full variable domain, with the rest looked up from reference TRBV2 and TRBJ2-5, is EPEVTQTPSHQVTQMGQEVILRCVPISNHLYFYWYRQILGQKVEFLVSFYNNEISEKSEIFDDQFSVERPDGSNFTLKIRSTKLEDSAMYFCASSAIPAGGETQYFGPGTRLLVL.

The CDR3 here is CASSQSGRQETQYF. CDR3 DNA sequence: TGTGCCAGCAGCCAGTCGGGACGGCAAGAGACCCAGTACTTC. The chain joins TRBV6-5 to TRBJ2-5; D may correspond to TRBD1 or TRBD2 (5 bases each). The CDR3 contains 14 residues. Germline values: CDR1 MNHEY, CDR2 SVGAGI. Trimming left V 6 bases short and J 2 bases short, with 13 bases between.

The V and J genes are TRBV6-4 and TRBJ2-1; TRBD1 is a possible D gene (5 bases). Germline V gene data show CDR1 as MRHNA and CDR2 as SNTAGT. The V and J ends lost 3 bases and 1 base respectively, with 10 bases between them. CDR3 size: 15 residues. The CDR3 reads CASSEGPGSYNEQFF. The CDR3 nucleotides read TGTGCCAGCAGTGAGGGGCCAGGGTCCTACAATGAGCAGTTCTTC.

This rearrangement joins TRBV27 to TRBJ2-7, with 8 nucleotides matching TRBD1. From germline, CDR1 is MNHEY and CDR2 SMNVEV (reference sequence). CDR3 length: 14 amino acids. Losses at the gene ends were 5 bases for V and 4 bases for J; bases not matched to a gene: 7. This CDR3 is CASSPNTGGYEQYF. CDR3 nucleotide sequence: TGTGCCAGCAGTCCAAACACAGGGGGGTACGAGCAGTACTTC.

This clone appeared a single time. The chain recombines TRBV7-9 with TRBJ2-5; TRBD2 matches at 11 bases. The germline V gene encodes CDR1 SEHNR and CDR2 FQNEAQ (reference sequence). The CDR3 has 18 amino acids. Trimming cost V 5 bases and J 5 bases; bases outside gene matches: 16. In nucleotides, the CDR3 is TGTGCCAGCAGCCCCGCTATGGGTAGCGGGAGGGCCGGGGAGACCCAGTACTTC. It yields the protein CASSPAMGSGRAGETQYF.

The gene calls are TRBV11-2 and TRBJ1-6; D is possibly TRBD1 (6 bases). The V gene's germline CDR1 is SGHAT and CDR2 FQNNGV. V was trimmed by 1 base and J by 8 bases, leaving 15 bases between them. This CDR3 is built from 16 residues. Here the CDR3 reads CASSLGLGAKDSPLHF. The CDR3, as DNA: TGTGCCAGCAGCTTAGGGCTGGGGGCGAAGGATTCACCCCTCCACTTT.

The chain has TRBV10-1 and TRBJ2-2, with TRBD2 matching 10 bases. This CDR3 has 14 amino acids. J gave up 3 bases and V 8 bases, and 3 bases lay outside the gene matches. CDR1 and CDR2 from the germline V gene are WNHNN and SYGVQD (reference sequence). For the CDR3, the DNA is TGCGCCAGCCGAGCGGGAGGGGACACCGGGGAGCTGTTTTTT. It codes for CASRAGGDTGELFF.

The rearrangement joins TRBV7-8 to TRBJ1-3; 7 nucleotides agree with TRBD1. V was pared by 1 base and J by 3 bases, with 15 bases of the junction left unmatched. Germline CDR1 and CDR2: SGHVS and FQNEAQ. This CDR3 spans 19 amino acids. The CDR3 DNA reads TGTGCCAGCAGCTTAGAGAACAAGGGGGCGATTCCGGGTGGAAACACCATATATTTT. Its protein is CASSLENKGAIPGGNTIYF.

Here the CDR3 DNA reads TGTGCCAGTAGTTCCATCGGGACAGCCTATGGCTACACCTTC. Encoded protein: CASSSIGTAYGYTF. The chain has TRBV19 and TRBJ1-2; 7 nucleotides match TRBD1. Germline V lookup: CDR1 LNHDA, CDR2 SQIVND (reference sequence). The CDR3 spans 14 residues. The junction had 7 bases not matched to a gene; V was cut back by 5 bases and J by 4 bases.

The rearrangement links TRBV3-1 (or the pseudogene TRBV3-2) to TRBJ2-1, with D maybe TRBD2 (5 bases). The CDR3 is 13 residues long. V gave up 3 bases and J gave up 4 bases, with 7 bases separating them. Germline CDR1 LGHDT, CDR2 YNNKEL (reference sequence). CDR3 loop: CASSQERYNEQFF. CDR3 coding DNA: TGTGCCAGCAGCCAGGAGCGGTACAATGAGCAGTTCTTC.

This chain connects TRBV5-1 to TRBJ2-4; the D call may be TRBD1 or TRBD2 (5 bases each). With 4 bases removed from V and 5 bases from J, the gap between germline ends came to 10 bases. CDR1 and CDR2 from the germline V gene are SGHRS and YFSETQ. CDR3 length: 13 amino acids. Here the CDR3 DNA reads TGCGCCAGCAGCCGGGACGTAGAAAACATTCAGTACTTC. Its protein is CASSRDVENIQYF.

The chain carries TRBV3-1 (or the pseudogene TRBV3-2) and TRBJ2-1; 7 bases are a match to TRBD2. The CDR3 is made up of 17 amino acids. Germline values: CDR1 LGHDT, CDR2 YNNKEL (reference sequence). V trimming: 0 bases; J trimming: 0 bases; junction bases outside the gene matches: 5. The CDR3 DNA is TGTGCCAGCAGCCAAGAAGGCCTAGCGGCCTCCTACAATGAGCAGTTCTTC. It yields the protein CASSQEGLAASYNEQFF.

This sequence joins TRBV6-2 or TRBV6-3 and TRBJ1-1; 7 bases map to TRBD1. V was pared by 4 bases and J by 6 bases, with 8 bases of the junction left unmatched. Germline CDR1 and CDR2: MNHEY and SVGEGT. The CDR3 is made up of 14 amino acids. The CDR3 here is CASSWTRQGPEAFF. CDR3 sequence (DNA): TGTGCCAGCAGTTGGACAAGACAGGGCCCTGAAGCTTTCTTT.

In DNA form, the CDR3 reads TGTGCCAGCTCACGGACAGCGAAAGAGCAGTTCTTC. It specifies CASSRTAKEQFF. The rearrangement links TRBV18 to TRBJ2-1; TRBD1 might be the D (6 bases). This CDR3 is built from 12 residues. V was pared by 4 bases and J by 10 bases, with 11 bases between. Germline CDR1 and CDR2: KGHSH and LQKENI. The full variable domain, completed using reference TRBV18 and TRBJ2-1, is NAGVMQNPRHLVRRRGQEARLRCSPMKGHSHVYWYRQLPEEGLKFMVYLQKENIIDESGMPKERFSAEFPKEGPSILRIQQVVRGDSAAYFCASSRTAKEQFFGPGTRLTVL.

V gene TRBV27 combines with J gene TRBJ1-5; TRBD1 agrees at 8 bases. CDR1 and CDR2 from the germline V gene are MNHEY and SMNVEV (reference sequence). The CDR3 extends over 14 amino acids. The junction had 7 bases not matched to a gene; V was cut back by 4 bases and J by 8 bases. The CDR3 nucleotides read TGTGCCAGCAGTTCACGACAGGGGTCGGAGCCCCAGCATTTT. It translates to CASSSRQGSEPQHF.